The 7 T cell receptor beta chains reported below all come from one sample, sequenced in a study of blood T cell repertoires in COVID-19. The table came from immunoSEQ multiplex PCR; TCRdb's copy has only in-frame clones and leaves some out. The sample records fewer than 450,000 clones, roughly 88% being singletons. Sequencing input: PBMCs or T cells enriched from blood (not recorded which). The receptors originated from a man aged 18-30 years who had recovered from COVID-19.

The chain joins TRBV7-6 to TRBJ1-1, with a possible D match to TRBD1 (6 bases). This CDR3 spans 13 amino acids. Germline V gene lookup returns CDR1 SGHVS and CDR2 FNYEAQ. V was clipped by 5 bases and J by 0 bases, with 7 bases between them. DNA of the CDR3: TGTGCCAGCAGCCGACAGGTGAACACTGAAGCTTTCTTT. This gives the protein CASSRQVNTEAFF.

CDR3 sequence (DNA): TGTGCCAGCAGCCAAGTAGGGGGCAGGACTGAAGCTTTCTTT. It translates to CASSQVGGRTEAFF. V gene TRBV3-1 (or the pseudogene TRBV3-2) combines with J gene TRBJ1-1; 7 bases map to TRBD1. Per the germline V gene, CDR1 is LGHDT and CDR2 is YNNKEL (reference sequence). Unmatched junction bases numbered 4, after V lost 1 base and J lost 5 bases. The CDR3 runs to 14 residues.

Here the CDR3 reads CASSYSKGGGAGYTF. The CDR3 coding sequence is TGTGCCAGCAGTTACTCGAAAGGCGGGGGTGCTGGCTACACCTTC. This sequence joins TRBV6-5 and TRBJ1-2, with D possibly matching TRBD1 (5 bases). This CDR3 is 15 amino acids long. From germline, CDR1 is MNHEY and CDR2 SVGAGI. V lost 0 bases and J lost 7, with 15 bases in between.

CDR3 in DNA: TGTGCCAGCAGCTTAGATCGAGGTACAACTAATGAAAAACTGTTTTTT. It codes for CASSLDRGTTNEKLFF. This chain links TRBV11-2 with TRBJ1-4; unclear D gene. CDR1 and CDR2 from the germline V gene are SGHAT and FQNNGV. The CDR3 loop spans 16 amino acids. The V gene lost 0 bases and the J gene lost 0 bases, with 8 bases spanning the gap.

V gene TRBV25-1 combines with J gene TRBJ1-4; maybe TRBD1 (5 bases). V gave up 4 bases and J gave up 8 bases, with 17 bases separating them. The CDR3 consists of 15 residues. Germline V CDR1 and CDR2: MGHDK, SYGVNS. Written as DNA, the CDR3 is TGTGCCAGCAGTGTGGGGGGAGGGCTAGGAGAAAAACTGTTTTTT. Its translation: CASSVGGGLGEKLFF.

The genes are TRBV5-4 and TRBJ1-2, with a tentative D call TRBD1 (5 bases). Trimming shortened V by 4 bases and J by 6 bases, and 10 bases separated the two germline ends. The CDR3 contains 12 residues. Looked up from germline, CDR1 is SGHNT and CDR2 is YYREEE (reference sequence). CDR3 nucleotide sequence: TGTGCCAGCAGCGGAGGGGTGGATGGCTACACCTTC. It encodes CASSGGVDGYTF.

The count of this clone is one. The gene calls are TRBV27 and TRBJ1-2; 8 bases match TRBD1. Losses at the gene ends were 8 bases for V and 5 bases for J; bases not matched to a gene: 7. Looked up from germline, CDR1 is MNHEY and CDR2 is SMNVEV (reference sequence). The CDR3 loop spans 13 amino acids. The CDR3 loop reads CASGDRQSYGYTF. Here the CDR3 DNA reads TGTGCCAGCGGGGACAGGCAGAGTTATGGCTACACCTTC.